The rows below give T cell receptor beta chains drawn from one sample of a study of beta chain features in type 1 diabetes. Here immunoSEQ multiplex PCR was the method, and the copy in TCRdb shows in-frame clones only, minus some. The sample contains 900,000 or so clones, about a sixth of which appear only once. The sequencing sample was made of naive CD4+ T cells from blood. Receptors originate from a woman aged 18 to 35 in good health. Each CDR3 is given with its conserved first and last residue. A D gene is named only where the DNA matches it firmly. Some rows have no size entry. The others give once, few or many, or a class for an expanded clone.

j_call d_call clone_size v_call cdr3_nt cdr3_aa
TRBJ1-1 NA few TRBV11-2 TGTGCCAGCAGCTTAGATCTCGTGAACGAAGCTTTCTTT CASSLDLVNEAFF
TRBJ2-6 TRBD1 few TRBV7-2 TGTGCCAGCAGCTCGGACAGGGGGACTGTCTCTGGGGCCAACGTCCTGACTTTC CASSSDRGTVSGANVLTF
TRBJ2-7 NA NA TRBV10-3 TGTGCCATCAGTGATTTTGAGGGTAGCTCCTACGAGCAGTACTTC CAISDFEGSSYEQYF
TRBJ1-4 NA NA TRBV18 TGTGCCAGCTCACCCTTAGCAACGTCCTGGACGGGGGAAAAACTGTTTTTT CASSPLATSWTGEKLFF
TRBJ2-7 NA few TRBV5-4 TGTGCCAGCAGCGCCGACGGCTACGAGCAGTACTTC CASSADGYEQYF
TRBJ2-1 NA NA TRBV18 TGTGCCAGCTCGCCAAGCTCCTACAATGAGCAGTTCTTC CASSPSSYNEQFF
TRBJ1-4 TRBD1 few TRBV15 TGTGCCACCAGCAGTACTACAGGGGGTGTAAATGAAAAACTGTTTTTT CATSSTTGGVNEKLFF
TRBJ2-5 NA NA TRBV18 TGTGCCAGCTCACCACGCTCGGAGACCCAGTACTTC CASSPRSETQYF
TRBJ1-1 TRBD1 NA TRBV6-6 TGTGCCAGCAGTCAGACAGGGAGGGCGGCTTTCTTT CASSQTGRAAFF
TRBJ2-5 NA NA TRBV18 TGTGCCAGCTCAGAATTCGCGCCGGACCCACAAGAGACCCAGTACTTC CASSEFAPDPQETQYF
TRBJ2-2 NA once TRBV6-6 TGTGCCAGCAGTTACCTGGACGGCGGGGAGCTGTTTTTT CASSYLDGGELFF
TRBJ1-1 TRBD1 NA TRBV28 TGTGCCAGCAACGAACCTGGACAGGAGTACACTGAAGCTTTCTTT CASNEPGQEYTEAFF
TRBJ2-5 TRBD2 NA TRBV7-2 TGTGCCAGCAGCTCACAAGCGGGAGGAAAAGAGACCCAGTACTTC CASSSQAGGKETQYF
TRBJ2-5 NA NA TRBV18 TGTGCCAGCTCACAATACCAAGAGACCCAGTACTTC CASSQYQETQYF
TRBJ2-5 TRBD2 NA TRBV6-6 TGTGCCAGCAGTGTCCGACTAGCGGAGGCGCAAGAGACCCAGTACTTC CASSVRLAEAQETQYF
TRBJ2-7 NA NA TRBV19 TGTGCCAGTAGTATATTGGGGAATACCTACGAGCAGTACTTC CASSILGNTYEQYF
TRBJ2-4 NA NA TRBV2 TGTGCCAGCAGTTCAAAAAACATTCAGTACTTC CASSSKNIQYF
TRBJ2-2 NA NA TRBV28 TGTGCCAGCAGTTTACGTGCGGGGAGTAACACCGGGGAGCTGTTTTTT CASSLRAGSNTGELFF
TRBJ2-7 TRBD2 NA TRBV7-8 TGTGCCAGCAGCCGGAGGGCGGGGGGCCTCTACGAGCAGTACTTC CASSRRAGGLYEQYF
TRBJ1-2 NA NA TRBV28 TGTGCCAGCAGTTTAGGGCGGTTTGGGGGCTACACCTTC CASSLGRFGGYTF
TRBJ2-6 NA few TRBV29-1 TGCAGCGTTGAAGGGCCGCCAGAAGACTCTGGGGCCAACGTCCTGACTTTC CSVEGPPEDSGANVLTF
TRBJ2-1 TRBD2 few TRBV18 TGTGCCAGCTCCAGGCTAGCGGGAGCCTACAATGAGCAGTTCTTC CASSRLAGAYNEQFF
TRBJ2-2 NA few TRBV6-5 TGTGCCAGCAGTTACTCGGACCTACGTCTCGCCGGGGAGCTGTTTTTT CASSYSDLRLAGELFF
TRBJ2-7 NA NA TRBV5-4 TGTGCCAGCAGTTATGGCGGGAACCCCTTAGAGCAGTACTTC CASSYGGNPLEQYF
TRBJ2-5 TRBD2 NA TRBV7-9 TGTGCCAGCAGCTTAGCTTTCGGGACTAGCGGGAGCGGAGAGACCCAGTACTTC CASSLAFGTSGSGETQYF
TRBJ1-4 NA NA TRBV7-6 TGTGCCAGCAGCTTAGCCGGGGGGGCATACAATGAAAAACTGTTTTTT CASSLAGGAYNEKLFF
TRBJ2-5 NA NA TRBV7-9 TGTGCCAGCAGCTTAGTTTTGGAGACCCAGTACTTC CASSLVLETQYF
TRBJ2-1 NA NA TRBV4-3 TGCGCCAGCAGCCAAGATCGGGCGGAGGGGGCCAATGAGCAGTTCTTC CASSQDRAEGANEQFF
TRBJ2-1 TRBD1 NA TRBV5-8 TGTGCCAGCAGCTTGGAAGGGGGCAACTACAATGAGCAGTTCTTC CASSLEGGNYNEQFF
TRBJ1-1 NA few TRBV29-1 TGCAGCGTTGAATGGTCCCGGGACACTGAAGCTTTCTTT CSVEWSRDTEAFF
TRBJ2-3 NA NA TRBV5-4 TGTGCCAGCAGCTCAAGGGGTTTCACAGATACGCAGTATTTT CASSSRGFTDTQYF
TRBJ1-4 TRBD1 NA TRBV9 TGTGCCAGCAGCGCCGAGCATAAATTTGACAGGGGTTCAACTAATGAAAAACTGTTTTTT CASSAEHKFDRGSTNEKLFF
TRBJ1-4 NA NA TRBV19 TGTGCCAGTAGTCCTTTGATGGTGCGGGGTAATGAAAAACTGTTTTTT CASSPLMVRGNEKLFF
TRBJ1-3 NA few TRBV10-2 TGCGCCAGCTCTAACAGTGACAACACCATATATTTT CASSNSDNTIYF
TRBJ1-3 NA few TRBV9 TGTGCCAGCAGCGTAGGATGGGAGAACACCATATATTTT CASSVGWENTIYF
TRBJ1-5 NA NA TRBV5-8 TGTGCCAGCAGCTTGGGAGCGGCAGGGGATCAGCCCCAGCATTTT CASSLGAAGDQPQHF
TRBJ2-7 NA NA TRBV15 TGTGCCACCAGCAGAGATCTGCGGGGGCGTCAAGAGCAGTACTTC CATSRDLRGRQEQYF
TRBJ2-1 NA few TRBV28 TGTGCCAGCAGTTCCCGCTATGAGCAGTTCTTC CASSSRYEQFF
TRBJ2-3 NA NA TRBV19 TGTGCCAGTAGTAAACGACCTAGCGATACGCAGTATTTT CASSKRPSDTQYF
TRBJ1-4 NA NA TRBV10-3 TGTGCCATCAGTGAGGGCAGGACTAGTGAAAAACTGTTTTTT CAISEGRTSEKLFF
TRBJ2-1 TRBD1 NA TRBV2 TGTGCCAGCAGTAGCTTGGGACAGGGGTACAATGAGCAGTTCTTC CASSSLGQGYNEQFF
TRBJ1-1 TRBD1 NA TRBV5-1 TGCGCCAGCAGCGTCCGACAGGGAAGTGAGACTGAAGCTTTCTTT CASSVRQGSETEAFF
TRBJ1-1 NA NA TRBV20-1 TGCAGTGCTAGGATCGGGACTGAAGCTTTCTTT CSARIGTEAFF
TRBJ2-1 TRBD1 NA TRBV5-1 TGCGCCAGCAGCTTGGGTGGACAGGGGGTATATGAGCAGTTCTTC CASSLGGQGVYEQFF
TRBJ2-3 NA NA TRBV4-1 TGCGCCAGCAGCCAAGTAGGGGGGGGACCCCAAACGGATACGCAGTATTTT CASSQVGGGPQTDTQYF
TRBJ2-3 NA few TRBV6-7 TGTGCCGGGGAAAGGAGGACAGATACGCAGTATTTT CAGERRTDTQYF
TRBJ2-1 NA few TRBV5-6 TGTGCCAGCAGCTTGGCCGGGGGTCGGCTCAATGAGCAGTTCTTC CASSLAGGRLNEQFF
TRBJ2-1 TRBD2 few TRBV5-8 TGTGCCAGCGGGCGGGAGCCCTTAAGTAATGAGCAGTTCTTC CASGREPLSNEQFF
TRBJ2-1 NA NA TRBV18 TGTGCCAGCTCACCGACAGTAAACAATGAGCAGTTCTTC CASSPTVNNEQFF
TRBJ2-7 TRBD1 few TRBV9 TGTGCCAGCAGCGCCCGGGACAGGGGGTACGAGCAGTACTTC CASSARDRGYEQYF
TRBJ2-1 TRBD2 NA TRBV28 TGTGCCAGCAGTACTCGTCTAGCGGAAACCTACAATGAGCAGTTCTTC CASSTRLAETYNEQFF
TRBJ2-4 NA few TRBV20-1 TGCAGTGCTTCCCACTCCATTCAGTACTTC CSASHSIQYF
TRBJ1-6 NA NA TRBV13 TGTGCCAGCAGTCAGCAGGCGTTGGGGAGAAGGAATTCACCCCTCCACTTT CASSQQALGRRNSPLHF
TRBJ2-5 NA NA TRBV18 TGTGCCAGCTCACCCCCGGGACTTCAAGAGACCCAGTACTTC CASSPPGLQETQYF